This T cell receptor (beta chain) was sequenced for a study of beta chain features in type 1 diabetes. Each of the CD4+ naive, central memory, regulatory and stem cell-like memory populations was sorted via CD45RO/CCR7/CD25/CD127/CD95/CD27. Sorting produced populations that all topped 95% purity. The germline CDR1 and CDR2 sequences are SEHNR and FQNEAQ (reference sequence). This CDR3 spans 15 amino acids. V lost 5 bases, J lost 4 bases, and 17 bases lay in between. Study conclusions and caveats: Shortening that was moderate but significant affected the TCRB CDR3s of Type 1 diabetes patients in all four CD4+ subsets. Cells carrying high TCR expression could end up over-represented when cDNA is sequenced. Individuals with type 1 diabetes displayed fewer insertions and more deletions at VDJ junctions.

Since all of the isolated RNA was reverse transcribed, expressed TCRB transcripts were what got sequenced. Sequencing was performed with immunoSEQ multiplex PCR; in TCRdb, only in-frame clones are kept and a portion is missing. This table holds 300,000 or so clones, roughly 13% found once. This clone has more than one count but fewer than ten. Antigen unknown. V gene TRBV7-9 combines with J gene TRBJ1-2; tentatively, D is TRBD1 (5 bases). The TCR originated in a woman in her late teens or twenties with type 1 diabetes. The sequencing sample was made of naive CD4+ T cells from blood. The CDR3 region has the DNA TGTGCCAGCAGCATAGGGGCCAGGGAGGGCTATGGCTACACCTTC. Protein: CASSIGAREGYGYTF.